The rows below give T cell receptor beta chains drawn from one sample of a study of cytomegalovirus exposure and HLA in healthy donors. The assay was immunoSEQ multiplex PCR, and TCRdb's table has in-frame clones only and misses some. The data hold under 250,000 clones, with around 73% observed a single time. The sample taken for sequencing was PBMCs. These receptors originate from a male donor in good health and CMV-seronegative. CDR3s include the opening cysteine and the closing phenylalanine or tryptophan. Fields, in order: V gene, J gene, CDR3 protein.

v_call: TRBV2; j_call: TRBJ1-1; cdr3_aa: CASSEGGVGLQGAMNTEAFF
v_call: TRBV7-9; j_call: TRBJ2-1; cdr3_aa: CASSSDTGTTYNEQFF
v_call: TRBV29-1; j_call: TRBJ1-1; cdr3_aa: CSVANMVNTEAFF
v_call: TRBV2; j_call: TRBJ2-7; cdr3_aa: CASTVLYEQYF
v_call: TRBV28; j_call: TRBJ1-2; cdr3_aa: CASSLGQGDYGYTF
v_call: TRBV18; j_call: TRBJ2-1; cdr3_aa: CASSPLGTANEQFF
v_call: TRBV6-1; j_call: TRBJ2-5; cdr3_aa: CASSDMAGLGETQYF
v_call: TRBV11-2; j_call: TRBJ1-1; cdr3_aa: CASSRDRDVGRAFF
v_call: TRBV27; j_call: TRBJ2-1; cdr3_aa: CASSFPSRSYNEQFF
v_call: TRBV15; j_call: TRBJ2-7; cdr3_aa: CATSKTTSGRGEQYF
v_call: TRBV7-9; j_call: TRBJ2-1; cdr3_aa: CASSLETSLREQFF
v_call: TRBV6-6; j_call: TRBJ2-7; cdr3_aa: CASSPTGLTYEQYF
v_call: TRBV5-6; j_call: TRBJ2-1; cdr3_aa: CASSPGGTALWEQFF
v_call: TRBV9; j_call: TRBJ1-1; cdr3_aa: CASSVGGTAGGEAFF
v_call: TRBV10-3; j_call: TRBJ2-3; cdr3_aa: CAISESPGSPDTQYF
v_call: TRBV18; j_call: TRBJ1-2; cdr3_aa: CASSPPAGYGYTF
v_call: TRBV10-1; j_call: TRBJ2-1; cdr3_aa: CASSEWASGRNEQFF
v_call: TRBV23-1; j_call: TRBJ2-5; cdr3_aa: CASSQSHTRPKSLHYLETQYF
v_call: TRBV28; j_call: TRBJ2-3; cdr3_aa: CASSLDRVTDTQYF
v_call: TRBV7-6; j_call: TRBJ2-3; cdr3_aa: CASSMTSGRNFLGTDTQYF
v_call: TRBV5-1; j_call: TRBJ1-2; cdr3_aa: CASGPPLGQGNAYGYTF
v_call: TRBV28; j_call: TRBJ2-3; cdr3_aa: CASSSLNQAGRGNTQYF
v_call: TRBV5-4; j_call: TRBJ2-4; cdr3_aa: CASQLSGQGITKNIQYF
v_call: TRBV18; j_call: TRBJ1-4; cdr3_aa: CASSPWTGMNEKLFF
v_call: TRBV28; j_call: TRBJ1-1; cdr3_aa: CASSLGHLTEAFF
v_call: TRBV7-9; j_call: TRBJ2-5; cdr3_aa: CSSSLGGRGQTQYF
v_call: TRBV6-1; j_call: TRBJ1-1; cdr3_aa: CASSDPQGWNTEAFF
v_call: TRBV6-1; j_call: TRBJ2-3; cdr3_aa: CASSESSSTTDTQYF
v_call: TRBV27; j_call: TRBJ1-2; cdr3_aa: CASSLKGAPKGYTF
v_call: TRBV28; j_call: TRBJ1-4; cdr3_aa: CASSTGPSREKLFF
v_call: TRBV11-2; j_call: TRBJ1-1; cdr3_aa: CASSLGGAIEAFF